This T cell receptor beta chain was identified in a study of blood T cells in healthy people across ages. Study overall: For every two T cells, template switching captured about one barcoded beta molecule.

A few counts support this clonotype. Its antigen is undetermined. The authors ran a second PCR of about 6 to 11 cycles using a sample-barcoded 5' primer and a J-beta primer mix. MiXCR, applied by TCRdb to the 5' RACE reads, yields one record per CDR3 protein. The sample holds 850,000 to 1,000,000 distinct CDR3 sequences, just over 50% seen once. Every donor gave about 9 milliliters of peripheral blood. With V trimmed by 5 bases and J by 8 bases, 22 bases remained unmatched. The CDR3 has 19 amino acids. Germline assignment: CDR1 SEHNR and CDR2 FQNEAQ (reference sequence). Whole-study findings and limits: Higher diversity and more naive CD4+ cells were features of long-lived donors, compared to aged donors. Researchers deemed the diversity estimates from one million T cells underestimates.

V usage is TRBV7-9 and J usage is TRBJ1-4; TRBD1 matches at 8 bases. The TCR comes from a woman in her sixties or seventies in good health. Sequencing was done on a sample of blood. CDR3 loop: CASSAPIRDRYIDGEKLFF. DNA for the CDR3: TGTGCCAGCAGCGCCCCAATCCGGGACAGGTACATCGATGGGGAAAAACTGTTTTTT. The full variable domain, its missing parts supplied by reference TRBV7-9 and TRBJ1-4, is DTGVSQNPRHKITKRGQNVTFRCDPISEHNRLYWYRQTLGQGPEFLTYFQNEAQLEKSRLLSDRFSAERPKGSFSTLEIQRTEQGDSAMYLCASSAPIRDRYIDGEKLFFGSGTQLSVL.